This T cell receptor beta chain was profiled in a study of spatial heterogeneity in lung cancer. Each TCR cDNA molecule bore a unique molecular identifier. One entry per CDR3 protein, called by TCRdb with MiXCR from the 5' RACE reads. This repertoire shows about 21,000 distinct CDR3 sequences, just over 4.5% found once; its top ten account for around 7%. In its sample, this clonotype was seen many times. CDR1 and CDR2 (germline): SGDLS, YYNGEE. The CDR3 extends over 16 amino acids. The V gene end was trimmed by 0 bases and the J gene end by 4 bases; junction bases not matched to a gene: 6. Time point specified: sample taken at primary tumor resection. No cells were sorted before sequencing. The whole RNA sequenced was extracted from tumor, nontumor lung or frozen PBMC. Samples were obtained from around 73 donors, all untreated early-stage non-small cell lung cancer patients.

The sequencing used PBMCs, collected at surgery. The receptor was derived from a male donor with early-stage non-small cell lung cancer. The genes are TRBV9 and TRBJ2-5; TRBD2 matches 10 bases. This CDR3 reads CASSVDSGGLSETQYF. In nucleotides, the CDR3 is TGTGCCAGCAGCGTAGATAGCGGGGGGTTGTCAGAGACCCAGTACTTC.